The 9 T cell receptor beta chains reported below all come from one sample, sequenced in a study of Ad26.COV2.S vaccination and SARS-CoV-2 variants. The repertoire was sequenced with immunoSEQ multiplex PCR; TCRdb's copy has only in-frame clones and lacks some. The repertoire holds about 350,000 clones, with around 90% as singletons. Treatment here: over 15 received Ad26.COV2.S at low or high dose, single or two shots; about five received placebo; per-sample allocation not given. Specimen acquisition occurred on day 63 following the initial vaccine or placebo injection. The sample here was peripheral blood, taken in a trial of Ad26.COV2.S vaccine versus placebo. These receptors originate from a person between 18 and 60 years old who received the Ad26.COV2.S COVID-19 vaccine or a placebo.

This chain links TRBV7-8 with TRBJ2-1; 9 nucleotides align to TRBD1. The CDR3 is 16 amino acids. Looked up from germline, CDR1 is SGHVS and CDR2 is FQNEAQ. V shed 5 bases and J 7 bases; nucleotides not matched to a gene: 12. Here the CDR3 DNA reads TGTGCCAGCAGCCTCTACGGGGACAGGGTCTCTAATGAGCAGTTCTTC. It specifies CASSLYGDRVSNEQFF. Full variable domain (outside the CDR3, taken from reference TRBV7-8 and TRBJ2-1): GAGVSQSPRYKVAKRGQDVALRCDPISGHVSLFWYQQALGQGPEFLTYFQNEAQLDKSGLPSDRFFAERPEGSVSTLKIQRTQQEDSAVYLCASSLYGDRVSNEQFFGPGTRLTVL.

CDR3 DNA sequence: TGTGCCAGCAGCGTAGACAGGGGGCGCGCCTACGAGCAGTACTTC. This translates into CASSVDRGRAYEQYF. The chain joins TRBV5-8 to TRBJ2-7, with 10 positions matching TRBD1. The J segment lost 2 bases and the V segment lost 4 bases, leaving 6 bases of the junction unmatched. The CDR3 totals 15 residues. The germline CDR1 and CDR2 sequences are SGHTS and YDEGEE.

The count of this clone is one. The chain carries TRBV27 and TRBJ2-6; the match to TRBD1 covers 11 bases. CDR1 and CDR2 from the germline V gene are MNHEY and SMNVEV (reference sequence). The CDR3 totals 20 residues. Trimming took 0 bases from V and 0 from J; bases not matched to a gene: 7. The CDR3 region has the DNA TGTGCCAGCAGTTTATCCGCCTGGGACAGGGGGTCCTCTGGGGCCAACGTCCTGACTTTC. Translating it yields CASSLSAWDRGSSGANVLTF.

This chain connects TRBV18 to TRBJ1-1; possibly TRBD1 for D (5 bases). Germline assignment: CDR1 KGHSH and CDR2 LQKENI. The CDR3 length is 16 residues. The V gene lost 1 base and the J gene lost 2 bases, with 14 bases spanning the gap. The CDR3 loop is CASSPRVLQGNTEAFF. CDR3 nucleotide sequence: TGTGCCAGCTCACCACGGGTCCTGCAGGGCAACACTGAAGCTTTCTTT.

V usage is TRBV19 and J usage is TRBJ1-1; no definite D call. Germline CDR1 reads LNHDA; CDR2 reads SQIVND (reference sequence). Trimming left V 11 bases short and J 0 bases short, with 7 bases between. This CDR3 region has 11 residues. For the CDR3, the DNA is TGTGCCTCCACAGTGAACACTGAAGCTTTCTTT. As protein: CASTVNTEAFF.

The CDR3 sequence is CASKEIGNQPQHF. The CDR3, as DNA: TGTGCCAGTAAGGAGATTGGCAATCAGCCCCAGCATTTT. This sequence joins TRBV19 and TRBJ1-5; D remains ambiguous. Trimming shortened V by 7 bases and J by 2 bases, and 9 bases separated the two germline ends. CDR1 is LNHDA, CDR2 SQIVND, per germline (reference sequence). This CDR3 comprises 13 residues. Complete variable domain (other parts from reference TRBV19 and TRBJ1-5): DGGITQSPKYLFRKEGQNVTLSCEQNLNHDAMYWYRQDPGQGLRLIYYSQIVNDFQKGDIAEGYSVSREKKESFPLTVTSAQKNPTAFYLCASKEIGNQPQHFGDGTRLSIL.

V is TRBV4-2 and J is TRBJ2-7; D is tentatively TRBD1 or TRBD2 (5 bases each). The CDR3 has 16 amino acids. In germline, CDR1 is LGHNA, CDR2 YNFKEQ. Between the trimmed V and J ends, which lost 4 bases and 5 bases, there was a span of 21 bases. CDR3 coding DNA: TGTGCCAGCAGCCGGCCGGACTTGTTGGGGGTGGACGAGCAGTACTTC. Its protein product is CASSRPDLLGVDEQYF.

This chain links TRBV19 with TRBJ2-3; D is possibly TRBD2 (7 bases). The germline CDR1 and CDR2 sequences are LNHDA and SQIVND (reference sequence). V dropped 6 bases and J dropped 1 base, with 20 bases sitting between them. This CDR3 region has 17 residues. CDR3 nucleotides: TGTGCCAGTAGGAGGAAGCCTCGGGGGGCGGGCACAGATACGCAGTATTTT. This gives the protein CASRRKPRGAGTDTQYF.

This clone was seen once. The J gene is TRBJ2-7, the V gene TRBV3-1 (or the pseudogene TRBV3-2); tentatively, D is TRBD1 (5 bases). Trimming removed 4 bases at V and 7 bases at J, with 23 bases between. Looked up from germline, CDR1 is LGHDT and CDR2 is YNNKEL (reference sequence). This CDR3 spans 16 amino acids. The CDR3 sequence: CASSRPTESLSEEQYF. As DNA, the CDR3 is TGTGCCAGCAGCCGCCCGACAGAGAGTTTATCGGAGGAGCAGTACTTC.